The 10 T cell receptor beta chains reported below all come from one sample, sequenced in a study of OX40 agonist ivuxolimab in advanced cancers. Libraries were constructed by the immunoSEQ multiplex PCR assay. Here the immuneACCESS table is served through TCRdb, limited to in-frame sequences with V and J called. Missing clones are a known gap in these copies; in checked studies unresolved V genes cover under half, and the rest lacks a known reason. This sample holds about 48,000 clones; around 89% were observed only once. Of the sample, about a third falls within the top ten clones. The sample consisted of CD4+ or CD8+ T cells sorted from blood, taken in a trial of the OX40 agonist ivuxolimab. These receptor sequences come from an adult with an advanced solid tumor such as melanoma, head and neck, liver or kidney cancer.

The chain employs TRBV27 and TRBJ2-2; no firm D call. V lost 2 bases and J lost 0, with 4 bases in between. CDR1 and CDR2 (germline): MNHEY, SMNVEV (reference sequence). This CDR3 region has 14 residues. Here the CDR3 DNA reads TGTGCCAGCAGTTTAGGCGCGAACACCGGGGAGCTGTTTTTT. It is translated as CASSLGANTGELFF.

This chain uses TRBV11-2 with TRBJ2-1; 8 bases align to TRBD1. Germline V lookup: CDR1 SGHAT, CDR2 FQNNGV. The CDR3 is 17 amino acids. The V gene end was trimmed by 4 bases and the J gene end by 6 bases; junction bases not matched to a gene: 14. CDR3 in amino acids: CASSSYPRQGKPNEQFF. CDR3 coding DNA: TGTGCCAGCAGCTCCTACCCAAGACAGGGGAAGCCCAATGAGCAGTTCTTC.

This chain uses TRBV19 with TRBJ2-7; 9 positions match TRBD2. V trimming: 5 bases; J trimming: 5 bases; junction bases outside the gene matches: 10. The CDR3 length is 15 residues. Germline values: CDR1 LNHDA, CDR2 SQIVND (reference sequence). DNA of the CDR3: TGTGCCAGTAGTTATTCCGAGGCGGGAGGGAACGAGCAGTACTTC. Encoded protein: CASSYSEAGGNEQYF.

In its sample, this clone was seen a few times. The chain joins TRBV5-1 to TRBJ1-1, with a possible D match to TRBD1 (6 bases). The CDR3 runs 16 residues. V was pared by 0 bases and J by 5 bases, with 17 bases between. The V gene's germline CDR1 is SGHRS and CDR2 YFSETQ. The CDR3 region is CASSLEFVGAGTEAFF. The CDR3 coding sequence is TGCGCCAGCAGCTTGGAGTTTGTGGGGGCAGGGACTGAAGCTTTCTTT. Combining the CDR3 with reference TRBV5-1 and TRBJ1-1 gives the whole variable domain KAGVTQTPRYLIKTRGQQVTLSCSPISGHRSVSWYQQTPGQGLQFLFEYFSETQRNKGNFPGRFSGRQFSNSRSEMNVSTLELGDSALYLCASSLEFVGAGTEAFFGQGTRLTVV.

The rearrangement uses TRBV7-9 and TRBJ2-1; 9 bases fit TRBD2. There are 15 residues in the CDR3. Trimming at V came to 5 bases and at J to 8 bases, leaving 10 bases not matched to a gene. CDR1 SEHNR and CDR2 FQNEAQ come from the germline V gene (reference sequence). The CDR3: CASSPRLAVRDEQFF. DNA for the CDR3: TGTGCCAGCAGCCCTCGACTAGCGGTGAGGGATGAGCAGTTCTTC.

This chain uses TRBV7-2 with TRBJ2-7; 7 nucleotides line up with TRBD1. Trimming removed 7 bases from V and 4 bases from J; junction bases left unmatched: 13. CDR1 is SGHTA, CDR2 FQGNSA, per germline. CDR3 size: 15 residues. The CDR3 is CASNKPGGRIYEQYF. CDR3 in DNA: TGTGCCAGCAACAAACCAGGGGGTAGAATTTACGAGCAGTACTTC.

V gene TRBV19 combines with J gene TRBJ2-3; 8 bases are a match to TRBD2. The CDR3 is 15 amino acids. Looked up from germline, CDR1 is LNHDA and CDR2 is SQIVND (reference sequence). V lost 7 bases to trimming and J lost 3 bases; unmatched junction nucleotides: 9. The CDR3 bases are TGTGCCAGTATCAGCGGGAGCAGTGAGACAGATACGCAGTATTTT. It is translated as CASISGSSETDTQYF.

The table lists this clone with a count of one. This sequence joins TRBV7-9 and TRBJ1-1; TRBD1 might be the D (5 bases). The germline V and J ends were trimmed by 7 bases and 1 base, with 16 bases remaining between them. The CDR3 has 15 amino acids. Per germline, CDR1 SEHNR and CDR2 FQNEAQ (reference sequence). The CDR3: CASTIRGQANTEAFF. DNA for the CDR3: TGTGCCAGCACTATTAGAGGACAAGCGAACACTGAAGCTTTCTTT.

This chain uses TRBV7-9 with TRBJ2-7, with a weak D call TRBD2 (6 bases). The V end lost 3 bases, the J end lost 6 bases, and 9 bases lay between the germline ends. This CDR3 is 12 amino acids long. Germline CDR1 is SEHNR and CDR2 is FQNEAQ (reference sequence). CDR3 DNA: TGTGCCAGCAGCTTTGGAGGGACCGAGCAGTACTTC. Its protein product is CASSFGGTEQYF.

This rearrangement joins TRBV9 to TRBJ1-6; a weak D match, TRBD1 (5 bases). This CDR3 contains 14 residues. Trimming left V 2 bases short and J 4 bases short, with 7 bases between. CDR1 and CDR2 (germline): SGDLS, YYNGEE. In DNA form, the CDR3 reads TGTGCCAGCAGCGTGACAGATTATAATTCACCCCTCCACTTT. The encoded protein is CASSVTDYNSPLHF. The whole variable domain, filled in from reference TRBV9 and TRBJ1-6, reads DSGVTQTPKHLITATGQRVTLRCSPRSGDLSVYWYQQSLDQGLQFLIQYYNGEERAKGNILERFSAQQFPDLHSELNLSSLELGDSALYFCASSVTDYNSPLHFGNGTRLTVT.